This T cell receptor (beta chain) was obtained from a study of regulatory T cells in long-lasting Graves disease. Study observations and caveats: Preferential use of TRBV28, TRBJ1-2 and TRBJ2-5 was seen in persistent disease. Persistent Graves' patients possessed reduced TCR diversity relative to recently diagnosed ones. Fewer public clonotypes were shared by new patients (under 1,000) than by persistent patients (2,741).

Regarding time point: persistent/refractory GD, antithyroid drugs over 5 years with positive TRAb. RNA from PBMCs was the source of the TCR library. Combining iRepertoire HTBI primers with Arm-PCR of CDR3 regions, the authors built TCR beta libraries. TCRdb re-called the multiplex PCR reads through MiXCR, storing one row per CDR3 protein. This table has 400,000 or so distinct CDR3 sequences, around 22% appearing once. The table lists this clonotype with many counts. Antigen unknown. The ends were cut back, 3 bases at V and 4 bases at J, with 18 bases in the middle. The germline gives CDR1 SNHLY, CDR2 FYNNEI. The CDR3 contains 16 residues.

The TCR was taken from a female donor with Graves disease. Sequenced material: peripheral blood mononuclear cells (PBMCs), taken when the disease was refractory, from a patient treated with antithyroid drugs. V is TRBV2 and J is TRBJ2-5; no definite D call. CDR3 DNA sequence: TGTGCCAGCAGTGATTTGGTGTTGGTAGTGCGAGAGACCCAGTACTTC. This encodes CASSDLVLVVRETQYF.